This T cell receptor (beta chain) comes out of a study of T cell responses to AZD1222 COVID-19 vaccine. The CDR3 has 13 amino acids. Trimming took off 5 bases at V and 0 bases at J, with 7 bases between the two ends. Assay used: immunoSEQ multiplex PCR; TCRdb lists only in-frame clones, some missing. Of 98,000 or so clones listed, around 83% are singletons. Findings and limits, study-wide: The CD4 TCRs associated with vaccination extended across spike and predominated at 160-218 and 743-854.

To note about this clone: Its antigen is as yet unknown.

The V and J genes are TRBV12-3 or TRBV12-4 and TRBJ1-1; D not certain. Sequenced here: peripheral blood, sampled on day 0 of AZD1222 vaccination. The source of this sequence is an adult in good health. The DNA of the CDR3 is TGTGCCAGCAGTCCCTGGTTGAACACTGAAGCTTTCTTT. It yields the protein CASSPWLNTEAFF.